The entry below gives a single TCR beta chain sequence along with its context. The CDR3 is made up of 12 amino acids. Trimming stripped 11 bases from V and 1 base from J, with 11 bases between. Germline CDR1 reads LNHDA; CDR2 reads SQIVND (reference sequence). The data derive from a study of control samples from healthy donors and cancer patients. TCRdb keeps only in-frame clones here, not all; method: immunoSEQ multiplex PCR. The repertoire includes about 140,000 clones, approximately 94% of them detected once, and around 13% sits in the top ten. This receptor was identified in a man between 40 and 49 years old in good health. The sequenced material came from blood. The gene calls are TRBV19 and TRBJ1-1; possible D gene TRBD1, 5 bases. CDR3: CAARGRNTEAFF. As DNA, the CDR3 is TGTGCCGCTAGGGGCCGGAACACTGAAGCTTTCTTT.